This record concerns one T cell receptor (beta chain) sequence. These data come from a study of pediatric ulcerative colitis. Assay used: immunoSEQ multiplex PCR; TCRdb lists only in-frame clones, some missing. Among more than 15,000 clones listed, about two thirds were seen once. The CDR3 is 15 amino acids. With 1 base removed from V and 2 bases from J, the gap between germline ends came to 9 bases. Germline V CDR1 and CDR2: SGHVS, FQNEAQ. One to two pinch biopsies were taken from the rectum during colonoscopy. No immunosuppressive drugs were given to ulcerative colitis patients before diagnostic colonoscopy.

The TCR comes from a girl aged 10-17 years with moderate ulcerative colitis. Sequencing was carried out using gut tissue. The chain is built from TRBV7-8 and TRBJ1-3, with TRBD1 as a possible D gene (6 bases). The CDR3 protein is CASSLGDTAGNTIYF. CDR3 DNA sequence: TGTGCCAGCAGCTTAGGGGACACCGCTGGAAACACCATATATTTT.